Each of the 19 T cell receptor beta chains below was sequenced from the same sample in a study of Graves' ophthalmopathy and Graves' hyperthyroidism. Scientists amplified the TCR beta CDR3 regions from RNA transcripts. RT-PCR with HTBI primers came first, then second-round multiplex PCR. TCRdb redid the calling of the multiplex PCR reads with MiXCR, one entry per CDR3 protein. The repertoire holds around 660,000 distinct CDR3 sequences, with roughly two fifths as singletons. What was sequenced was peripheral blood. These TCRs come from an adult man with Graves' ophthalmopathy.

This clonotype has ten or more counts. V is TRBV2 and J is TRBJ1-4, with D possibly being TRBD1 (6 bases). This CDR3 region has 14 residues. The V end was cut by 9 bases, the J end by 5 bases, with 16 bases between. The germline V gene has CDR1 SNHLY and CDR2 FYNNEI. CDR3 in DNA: TGTGCCAGTGAGGGGGGGGCGCAAAATGAAAAACTGTTTTTT. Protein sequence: CASEGGAQNEKLFF.

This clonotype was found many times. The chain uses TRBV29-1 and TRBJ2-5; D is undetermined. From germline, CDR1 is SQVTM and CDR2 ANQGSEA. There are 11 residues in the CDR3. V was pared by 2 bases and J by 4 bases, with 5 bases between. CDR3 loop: CSVEYGETQYF. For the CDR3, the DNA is TGCAGCGTTGAATACGGAGAGACCCAGTACTTC.

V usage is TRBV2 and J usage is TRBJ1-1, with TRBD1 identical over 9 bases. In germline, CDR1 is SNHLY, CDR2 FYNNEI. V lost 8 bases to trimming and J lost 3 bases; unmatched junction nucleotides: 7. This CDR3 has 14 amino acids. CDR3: CASVERTGDTEAFF. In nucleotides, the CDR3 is TGTGCCAGCGTTGAAAGGACAGGGGACACTGAAGCTTTCTTT.

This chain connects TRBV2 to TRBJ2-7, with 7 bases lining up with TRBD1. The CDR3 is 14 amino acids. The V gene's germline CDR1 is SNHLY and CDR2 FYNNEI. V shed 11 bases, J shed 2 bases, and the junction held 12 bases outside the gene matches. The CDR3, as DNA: TGTGCCTGCCCCAGACAGGGATCCCCCTACGAGCAGTACTTC. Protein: CACPRQGSPYEQYF. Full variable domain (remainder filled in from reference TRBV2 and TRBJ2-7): EPEVTQTPSHQVTQMGQEVILRCVPISNHLYFYWYRQILGQKVEFLVSFYNNEISEKSEIFDDQFSVERPDGSNFTLKIRSTKLEDSAMYFCACPRQGSPYEQYFGPGTRLTVT.

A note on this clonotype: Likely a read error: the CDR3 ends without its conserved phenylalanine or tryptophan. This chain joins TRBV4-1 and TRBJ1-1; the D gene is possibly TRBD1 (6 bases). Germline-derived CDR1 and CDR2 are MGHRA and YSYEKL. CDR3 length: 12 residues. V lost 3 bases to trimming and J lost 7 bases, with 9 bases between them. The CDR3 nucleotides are TGCGCCAGCAGCCAGGGACACGGTGAAGCTTTCCTT. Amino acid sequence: CASSQGHGEAFL.

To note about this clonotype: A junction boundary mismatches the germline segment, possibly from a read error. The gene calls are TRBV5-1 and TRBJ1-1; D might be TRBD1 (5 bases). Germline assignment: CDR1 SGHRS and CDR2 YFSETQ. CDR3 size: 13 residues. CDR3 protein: CASSLGGATEASF. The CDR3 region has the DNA TGCGCCAGCAGCTTGGGAGGGGCTACTGAAGCTTCCTTT.

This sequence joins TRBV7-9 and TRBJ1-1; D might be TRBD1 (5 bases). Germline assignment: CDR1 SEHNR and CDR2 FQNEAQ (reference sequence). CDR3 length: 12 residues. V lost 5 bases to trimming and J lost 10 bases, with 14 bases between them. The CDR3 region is CASSQDLGRAFF. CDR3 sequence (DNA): TGTGCCAGCAGCCAGGATTTGGGGCGAGCTTTCTTT.

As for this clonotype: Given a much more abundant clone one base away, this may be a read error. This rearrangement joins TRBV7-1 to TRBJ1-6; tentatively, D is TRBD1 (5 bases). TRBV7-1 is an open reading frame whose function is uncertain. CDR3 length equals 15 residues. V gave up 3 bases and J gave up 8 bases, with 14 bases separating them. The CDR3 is CASSSRGLRHSPLHF. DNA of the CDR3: TGTGCCAGCAGCTCCCGGGGCTTAAGGCATTCACCCCTCCACTTT.

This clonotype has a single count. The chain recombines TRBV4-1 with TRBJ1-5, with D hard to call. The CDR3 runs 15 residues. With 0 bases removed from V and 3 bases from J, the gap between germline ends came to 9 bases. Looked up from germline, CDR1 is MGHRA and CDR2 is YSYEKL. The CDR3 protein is CASSQDLWDNQPQHF. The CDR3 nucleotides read TGCGCCAGCAGCCAAGATCTCTGGGACAATCAGCCCCAGCATTTT.

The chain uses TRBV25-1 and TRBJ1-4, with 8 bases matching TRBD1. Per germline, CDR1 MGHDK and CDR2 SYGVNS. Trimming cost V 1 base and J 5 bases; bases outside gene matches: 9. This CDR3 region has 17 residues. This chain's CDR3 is CASSESVQGAKNEKLFF. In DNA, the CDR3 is TGTGCCAGCAGTGAATCCGTCCAGGGGGCTAAAAATGAAAAACTGTTTTTT.

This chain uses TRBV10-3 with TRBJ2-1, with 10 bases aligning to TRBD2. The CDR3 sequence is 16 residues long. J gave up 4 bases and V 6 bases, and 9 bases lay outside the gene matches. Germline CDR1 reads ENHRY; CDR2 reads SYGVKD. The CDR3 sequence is CAISGGLARDYNEQFF. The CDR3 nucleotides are TGTGCCATCAGCGGGGGACTAGCGAGGGATTACAATGAGCAGTTCTTC.

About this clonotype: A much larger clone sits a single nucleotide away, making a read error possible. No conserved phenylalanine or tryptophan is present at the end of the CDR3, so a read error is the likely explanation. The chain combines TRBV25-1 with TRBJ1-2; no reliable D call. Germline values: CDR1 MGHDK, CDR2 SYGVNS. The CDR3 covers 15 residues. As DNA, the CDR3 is TGCGCCAGCAGCCAAAGTTCACAGTATAACTATGGCTACACCCTC. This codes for CASSQSSQYNYGYTL.

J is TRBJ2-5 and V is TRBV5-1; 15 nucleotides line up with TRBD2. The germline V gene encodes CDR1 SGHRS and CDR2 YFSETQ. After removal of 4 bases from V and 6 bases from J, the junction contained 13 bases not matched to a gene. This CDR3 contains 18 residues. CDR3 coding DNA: TGCGCCAGCAGCCAGGGTCGGACTAGCGGGGGGGCCGGGAAGACCCAGTACTTC. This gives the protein CASSQGRTSGGAGKTQYF.

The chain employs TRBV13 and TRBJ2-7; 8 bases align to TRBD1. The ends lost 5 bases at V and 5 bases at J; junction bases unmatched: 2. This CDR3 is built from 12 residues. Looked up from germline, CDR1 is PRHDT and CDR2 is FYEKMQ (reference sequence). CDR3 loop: CASSVTGDEQYF. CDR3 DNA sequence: TGTGCCAGCAGCGTGACAGGGGACGAGCAGTACTTC.

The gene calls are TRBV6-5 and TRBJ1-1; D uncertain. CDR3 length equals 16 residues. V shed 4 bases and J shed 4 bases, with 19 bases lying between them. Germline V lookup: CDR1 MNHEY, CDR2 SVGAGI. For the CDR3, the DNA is TGTGCCAGCAGTTTAACCGAACAGTTCGTTCGCACTGAAGCTTTCTTT. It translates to CASSLTEQFVRTEAFF.

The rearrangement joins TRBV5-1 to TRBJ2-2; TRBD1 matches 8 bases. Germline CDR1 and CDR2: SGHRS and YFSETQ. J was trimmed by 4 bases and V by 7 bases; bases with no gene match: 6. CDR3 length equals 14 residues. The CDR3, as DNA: TGCGCCAGCTTTGACAGGGGAGCCACCGGGGAGCTGTTTTTT. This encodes CASFDRGATGELFF.

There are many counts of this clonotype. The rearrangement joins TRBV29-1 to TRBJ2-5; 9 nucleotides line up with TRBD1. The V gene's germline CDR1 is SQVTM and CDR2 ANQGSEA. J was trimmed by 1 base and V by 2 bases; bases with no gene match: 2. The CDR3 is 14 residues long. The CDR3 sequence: CSVERGQGQETQYF. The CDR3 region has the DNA TGCAGCGTTGAAAGGGGACAGGGCCAAGAGACCCAGTACTTC.

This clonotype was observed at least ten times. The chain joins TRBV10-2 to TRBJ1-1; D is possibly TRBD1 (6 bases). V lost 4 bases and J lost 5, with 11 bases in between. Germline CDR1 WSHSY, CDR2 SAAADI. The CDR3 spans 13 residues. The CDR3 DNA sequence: TGCGCCAGCAGTGGGGACACTAGGACTGAAGCTTTCTTT. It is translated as CASSGDTRTEAFF.

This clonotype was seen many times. In nucleotides, the CDR3 is TGTGCCAGCGGATTTGGATCGGGCAATCAGCCCCAGCATTTT. Its protein product is CASGFGSGNQPQHF. The chain recombines TRBV6-1 with TRBJ1-5; no clear D. The V end was cut by 8 bases, the J end by 2 bases, with 13 bases between. Germline CDR1 is MNHNS and CDR2 is SASEGT. The CDR3 extends over 14 amino acids.